This TCR beta chain appears in the sequencing data of a study of T-cell memory formation after mild COVID-19 (dated by TCRdb to the early 2020s). For context, the study as a whole: TCR sequence clusters from the two donors were largely donor specific. In a couple of donors, T-cell clones that expanded and contracted after mild COVID-19 were tracked by sequencing TCRalpha and TCRbeta repertoires over time. The cohort comprised two young, previously healthy adult volunteers, one female and one male.

Ficoll-Paque density gradient centrifugation was used to isolate PBMCs. CDR1 and CDR2 (MNHEY, SVGAGI) derive from the germline V gene. The CDR3 runs 17 amino acids, cysteine and phenylalanine included. Here the CDR3 DNA is all that survives: 51 bases in frame from base 1. Unmatched junction bases come to 12, with V trimmed by 2 bases and J by 5 bases. This clonotype was picked up a small number of times. It has no known antigen specificity. No base qualities exist here, and no much larger clone lies one base off it. Findings and caveats that apply to the study as a whole: Balanced CD4/CD8 phenotypes were observed for clones contracting from day 15 to 85, whereas a bias towards CD4+ was observed for a second wave of clones expanding from day 15 to 37. Contracting CD4+ clones appeared mostly in the CM and EM memory subsets, whereas CD8+ clones were enriched in EMRA. Whether the second-wave clones peaking on day 37 were SARS-CoV-2 specific was not confirmed. Some responding clones were detected in pre-infection memory, suggesting pre-existing cross-reactive memory T cells joined the SARS-CoV-2 response. The study covered only two mild cases, and larger cohorts including severe cases with pre-infection samples were considered necessary.

The sequencer listed for this sample is Illumina NovaSeq 6000. TCRalpha and TCRbeta cDNA libraries were built by 5'RACE with constant-segment primers, adding sample barcodes and unique molecular identifiers. RNA was extracted from every sample with Trizol reagent. Amplification of the libraries took two PCR steps, and the second step added a second sample barcode plus Illumina TruSeq adapters. Sequencing of libraries was performed on an Illumina NovaSeq with 2 x 150 bp paired-end reads. Under the source paper's analysis protocol: With migec v1.2.7, reads were demultiplexed and then collapsed into UMI-guided consensus sequences. Using mixcr v2.1.11, the UMI consensuses were aligned to TRA and TRB V and J templates and assembled into clonotypes. A clonotype was counted as expanded or contracted only when both edgeR and NoisET called the clonotype significant, with the noise models trained on biological replicates. For edgeR calls, the thresholds were a false discovery rate-adjusted p below 0.01 and a log2 fold-change of 1. As an exploratory analysis of dynamics, max-normalized trajectories of the 1000 most abundant clonotypes were examined with PCA combined with hierarchical clustering. Separately sequenced CD4+ and CD8+ repertoires were used to assign the CD4 or CD8 phenotype of responding clones. Starting from the raw public reads, TCRdb applied fastp trimming at Q25, assembled clones with MiXCR and retained in-frame beta chains. Duplicate CDR3 protein sequences are folded into a single record with the most common DNA and genes. TCRdb's processing, not the authors', yielded these V and J calls. A total of fewer than 350,000 distinct CDR3 sequences appear in this sample, 8% to 10% of them only once. The top ten hold about 20% of the sample.

The sequencing input was PBMCs or a T cell subset sorted from them (not recorded which). The TCR originated in a man aged 18 to 30 who had mild COVID-19 (a few samples of this study predate the infection). The sample titles of this study are shuffled in the database, so cell type and time point are left out; the donor was told from shared clones. Recombination connected TRBV6-5 to TRBJ1-1; TRBD1 fits 9 bases in the junction. The CDR3 here reads CASSYPGTGGAGTEAFF. The DNA reads as follows: TGTGCCAGCAGTTACCCCGGAACAGGGGGCGCTGGGACTGAAGCTTTCTTT.